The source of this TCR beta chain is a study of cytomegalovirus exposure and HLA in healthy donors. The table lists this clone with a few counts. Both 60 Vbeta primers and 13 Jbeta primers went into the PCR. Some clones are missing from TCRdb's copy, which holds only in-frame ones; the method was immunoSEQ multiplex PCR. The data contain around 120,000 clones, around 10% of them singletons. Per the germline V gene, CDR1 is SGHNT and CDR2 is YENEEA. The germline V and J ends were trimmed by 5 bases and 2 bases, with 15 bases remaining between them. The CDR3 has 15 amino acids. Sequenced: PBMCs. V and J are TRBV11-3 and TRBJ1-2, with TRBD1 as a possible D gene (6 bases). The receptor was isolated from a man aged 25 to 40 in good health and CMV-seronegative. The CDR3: CASSLDSASNYGYTF. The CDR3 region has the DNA TGTGCCAGCAGCCTGGACAGCGCATCAAACTATGGCTACACCTTC.